This passage covers 20 T cell receptor beta chains from one sample sequenced in a study of blood T cell repertoires in COVID-19. Measured with immunoSEQ multiplex PCR; TCRdb has only the in-frame clones, and not every one. The data hold 29,000 or so clones, with about 90% observed a single time. Sequencing was carried out using peripheral blood. Receptors originate from a middle-aged man with active COVID-19.

V and J are TRBV4-2 and TRBJ2-1, with 9 bases fitting TRBD2. V trimming: 0 bases; J trimming: 2 bases; junction bases outside the gene matches: 17. The germline V gene encodes CDR1 LGHNA and CDR2 YNFKEQ. The CDR3 is 21 amino acids. The CDR3 sequence: CASSQDGVIAGVTRPYNEQFF. CDR3 nucleotides: TGTGCCAGCAGCCAAGATGGGGTGATAGCGGGGGTAACCCGACCCTACAATGAGCAGTTCTTC.

In this sample, this clone turned up a few times. This chain links TRBV19 with TRBJ1-5, with TRBD1 as a possible D gene (6 bases). This CDR3 comprises 13 residues. Deletions cut 5 bases from V and 3 bases from J, with 8 bases between. The germline CDR1 and CDR2 sequences are LNHDA and SQIVND (reference sequence). This CDR3 reads CASSQGNNQPQHF. DNA of the CDR3: TGTGCCAGTAGTCAGGGGAACAATCAGCCCCAGCATTTT.

CDR3 amino acids: CASSDGGFQRDEQFF. CDR3 sequence (DNA): TGTGCCAGCAGTGACGGGGGGTTCCAAAGGGATGAGCAGTTCTTC. The chain carries TRBV6-6 and TRBJ2-1; 7 positions match TRBD2. The germline CDR1 and CDR2 sequences are MNHNY and SVGAGI (reference sequence). The CDR3 has 15 amino acids. The V segment lost 5 bases and the J segment 8 bases; nucleotides outside the gene matches: 12.

The rearrangement joins TRBV6-1 to TRBJ2-7, with 15 nucleotides matching TRBD2. The CDR3 runs 18 residues. V lost 3 bases, J lost 6 bases, and 12 bases stayed unmatched. CDR1 MNHNS and CDR2 SASEGT come from the germline V gene. The CDR3 sequence: CASSDRLRRGLAGGEQYF. CDR3 DNA: TGTGCCAGCAGTGATAGACTTAGGCGGGGACTAGCGGGAGGCGAGCAGTACTTC.

J is TRBJ2-3 and V is TRBV28; a possible D gene is TRBD2 (6 bases). CDR1 MDHEN and CDR2 SYDVKM come from the germline V gene. The CDR3 totals 19 residues. V gave up 6 bases and J gave up 0 bases, with 25 bases separating them. CDR3 region: CASRGNVRPGLTSTDTQYF. The CDR3 nucleotides are TGTGCCAGCAGGGGGAATGTTAGACCGGGACTCACTAGCACAGATACGCAGTATTTT.

This clone occurred once. This chain joins TRBV28 and TRBJ1-3, with 9 bases identical to TRBD1. The V gene's germline CDR1 is MDHEN and CDR2 SYDVKM. The CDR3 runs 13 residues. The ends lost 10 bases at V and 6 bases at J; junction bases unmatched: 7. DNA for the CDR3: TGTGCCACAAGACAGGGGGGGGAAAACACCATATATTTT. Amino acids: CATRQGGENTIYF. Supplemented by reference TRBV28 and TRBJ1-3, the full variable domain reads DVKVTQSSRYLVKRTGEKVFLECVQDMDHENMFWYRQDPGLGLRLIYFSYDVKMKEKGDIPEGYSVSREKKERFSLILESASTNQTSMYLCATRQGGENTIYFGEGSWLTVV.

This chain links TRBV16 with TRBJ2-7, with TRBD2 matching over 9 bases. The CDR3 is 16 amino acids. J lost 5 bases, V lost 4 bases, and 12 bases had no gene match. In germline, CDR1 is KGHSY, CDR2 FQNENV. CDR3 bases: TGTGCCAGCAGCCCCGCGGGAGGGAATAGTCTGCACGAGCAGTACTTC. Residues: CASSPAGGNSLHEQYF. Full variable domain (outside the CDR3, taken from reference TRBV16 and TRBJ2-7): GEEVAQTPKHLVRGEGQKAKLYCAPIKGHSYVFWYQQVLKNEFKFLISFQNENVFDETGMPKERFSAKCLPNSPCSLEIQATKLEDSAVYFCASSPAGGNSLHEQYFGPGTRLTVT.

The V gene is TRBV29-1, the J gene TRBJ2-5; 10 bases align to TRBD2. With 1 base clipped from V and 5 bases from J, the junction kept 7 bases outside the gene matches. Germline CDR1 is SQVTM and CDR2 is ANQGSEA. This CDR3 spans 15 amino acids. CDR3: CSVEGQREGYETQYF. The DNA for the CDR3 is TGCAGCGTTGAAGGTCAGCGGGAGGGCTATGAGACCCAGTACTTC.

This clone was observed a handful of times. The chain joins TRBV5-1 to TRBJ2-2, with D possibly TRBD1 on 5 matching bases. The CDR3 runs to 15 residues. Trimming removed 0 bases at V and 1 base at J, with 7 bases between. Germline V CDR1 and CDR2: SGHRS, YFSETQ. CDR3 nucleotide sequence: TGCGCCAGCAGCTTGGGAGGACAGAACACCGGGGAGCTGTTTTTT. This encodes CASSLGGQNTGELFF.

The chain carries TRBV4-1 and TRBJ2-1; D might be TRBD2 (6 bases). The CDR3 loop spans 15 amino acids. Germline assignment: CDR1 MGHRA and CDR2 YSYEKL. V dropped 0 bases and J dropped 11 bases, with 17 bases sitting between them. CDR3 bases: TGCGCCAGCAGCCAAGACCTGGGGGAGGACCCTCAGCAGTTCTTC. Residues: CASSQDLGEDPQQFF.

This chain uses TRBV6-5 with TRBJ2-7, with 10 bases that match TRBD2. From germline, CDR1 is MNHEY and CDR2 SVGAGI. The CDR3 is 16 amino acids. V was clipped by 1 base and J by 4 bases; unmatched bases: 7. Written as DNA, the CDR3 is TGTGCCAGCAGTTACTGGATGGCTAGCGGGAGTTACGAGCAGTACTTC. This sequence encodes CASSYWMASGSYEQYF.

The J gene is TRBJ1-2, the V gene TRBV18, with 8 bases aligning to TRBD1. The CDR3 covers 16 residues. In germline, CDR1 is KGHSH, CDR2 LQKENI. V lost 2 bases to trimming and J lost 6 bases; unmatched junction nucleotides: 11. The CDR3: CASSPAQGARLDGYTF. The CDR3 nucleotides read TGTGCCAGCTCACCAGCCCAGGGGGCTAGGTTAGATGGCTACACCTTC.

The J gene is TRBJ1-2, the V gene TRBV3-1 (or the pseudogene TRBV3-2); 7 bases match TRBD1. V was pared by 1 base and J by 8 bases, with 7 bases of the junction left unmatched. Germline CDR1 and CDR2: LGHDT and YNNKEL (reference sequence). The CDR3 covers 14 residues. The CDR3 DNA is TGTGCCAGCAGCCAAGGCGCAGGGGGTGTGGGCTACACCTTC. It is translated as CASSQGAGGVGYTF.

The J gene is TRBJ1-4, the V gene TRBV5-1, with 7 bases aligning to TRBD1. Germline V gene lookup returns CDR1 SGHRS and CDR2 YFSETQ. Germline trimming cut 4 bases from V and 5 bases from J; bases unmatched to any gene: 5. The CDR3 contains 14 residues. The CDR3 coding sequence is TGCGCCAGCAGCGACCAGGGGGGCAATGAAAAACTGTTTTTT. It translates to CASSDQGGNEKLFF.

The CDR3 bases are TGCAGCGTTGAAGGCGGGGGGGATGAAGCTTTCTTT. As protein: CSVEGGGDEAFF. The chain links TRBV29-1 to TRBJ1-1; perhaps TRBD1 as D (5 bases). The ends were cut back, 1 base at V and 7 bases at J, with 10 bases in the middle. Germline V gene data show CDR1 as SQVTM and CDR2 as ANQGSEA. This CDR3 comprises 12 residues.

The chain couples TRBV29-1 to TRBJ1-1; D is perhaps TRBD1 (5 bases). V was clipped by 4 bases and J by 0 bases, with 9 bases between them. From germline, CDR1 is SQVTM and CDR2 ANQGSEA. This CDR3 has 13 residues. The CDR3 sequence: CSVAGYMNTEAFF. In DNA form, the CDR3 reads TGCAGCGTTGCAGGGTACATGAACACTGAAGCTTTCTTT.

The CDR3 spells CASSQDAVLRNTIYF. For the CDR3, the DNA is TGTGCCAGCAGCCAAGACGCGGTGTTACGGAACACCATATATTTT. The V and J genes are TRBV3-1 (or the pseudogene TRBV3-2) and TRBJ1-3; no clear D gene. Trimming removed 0 bases at V and 7 bases at J, with 13 bases between. Germline CDR1 reads LGHDT; CDR2 reads YNNKEL (reference sequence). The CDR3 length is 15 residues.

The CDR3 DNA reads as TGTGCCACCAGCAGCGAGATTCAGGCGAACACCGGGGAGCTGTTTTTT. It codes for CATSSEIQANTGELFF. The chain combines TRBV15 with TRBJ2-2; D gene uncertain. The germline CDR1 and CDR2 sequences are LNHNV and YYDKDF (reference sequence). The CDR3 totals 16 residues. Trimming left V 3 bases short and J 0 bases short, with 11 bases between.

V and J are TRBV19 and TRBJ1-1; no firm D call. V gave up 5 bases and J gave up 0 bases, with 13 bases separating them. The CDR3 runs 15 residues. Germline V gives CDR1 LNHDA, CDR2 SQIVND (reference sequence). Here the CDR3 reads CASSLSRSLNTEAFF. The DNA of the CDR3 is TGTGCCAGTAGTCTTTCGAGGTCGCTGAACACTGAAGCTTTCTTT.

The chain joins TRBV11-2 to TRBJ2-2; a weak D match, TRBD1 (6 bases). Germline V lookup: CDR1 SGHAT, CDR2 FQNNGV. The CDR3 is made up of 16 amino acids. Trimming removed 3 bases from V and 3 bases from J, with 14 bases in between. The CDR3 DNA sequence: TGTGCCAGCAGCTTTTTGTGGACAGACTACACCGGGGAGCTGTTTTTT. It encodes CASSFLWTDYTGELFF.